The sequence of this T cell receptor beta chain was determined in a study of graft-versus-host responses after intestinal transplantation (dated by TCRdb to the early 2020s). Looking at the study overall: Recipients received multivisceral, liver-intestinal, or isolated intestinal transplants. Every recipient was given anti-thymocyte globulin induction, followed by about 3 years of maintenance tacrolimus and steroids. After intestinal transplantation, graft-versus-host and host-versus-graft alloreactive T cell clones in the graft, circulation and bone marrow were tracked using bulk TCR-beta CDR3 sequencing. Alloreactive clones were identified by sequencing pre-transplant mixed lymphocyte reaction products and comparing them with unstimulated pre-transplant donor and recipient T cells. A cohort of 24 intestinal transplant recipients, including one retransplant, was enrolled, and a few patients lacking pretransplant specimens were excluded. A peak of at least 4% donor T cells among recipient peripheral blood mononuclear cells was the definition used for donor T cell macrochimerism. Rather than being sequenced by the commercial service, samples from three later patients were sequenced in-house on an Illumina MiSeq and processed with MiXCR.

Overall study results and their limits: Early after transplant, declines in HvG clones were associated with peak levels of circulating GvH clones. Conclusions were limited by the relatively low number and heterogeneity of intestinal transplant patients. Patients with donor T cell macrochimerism had high GvH to HvG T cell clonal ratios in their allografts. GvH clones were detected in recipient bone marrow, and some of these GvH clones were observed earlier in ileal mucosa or blood, consistent with an intestinal mucosal origin.

In the case of this clone: Its antigen remains unidentified. Nothing much larger sits one base from this clone, and base qualities are not available.

Receptor amplification or capture employed the immunoSEQ multiplex PCR assay. In most patients, genomic DNA was isolated using the Qiagen DNeasy Blood and Tissue Kit and sent frozen to Adaptive Biotechnologies for TCR sequencing. For most patients, genomic DNA was subjected to high-throughput TCR-beta CDR3 sequencing by Adaptive Biotechnologies. For the original study's pipeline: TCR sequencing data for roughly 18 patients were retrieved from Adaptive's ImmunoSEQ software; three other patients were processed with MiXCR and VDJtools. To correct CD4 versus CD8 sorting errors, sequences present in both subsets at a frequency ratio below 5:1 were removed. CDR3 nucleotide sequences shared between donor and recipient were removed because the origin of such sequences could not be assigned. To be classed as alloreactive, a clone needed at least 2-fold expansion over unstimulated cells and a minimum CFSE-low frequency of 0.002% (template counts) or 0.001% (read counts). Clones detected in sequenced pre-transplant spleen, lymph node, or MLR CFSE-low populations of the donor or recipient were defined as mappable. The cumulative frequency of alloreactive clones was calculated as a percentage of all sequences, weighted by copy number. TCRdb took over this immuneACCESS table, retaining in-frame rearrangements with V and J assigned. Such tables are incomplete; in checked studies, under half of the missing clones stem from an unresolved V gene, and the remainder is unexplained. That table gives V, J and clone size, and the DNA gave D and trimming. In this sample the table shows about 120,000 clones, about 93% of which occur a single time. The ten largest clones capture more than 0.095% of the sample.

The intended sense of this specimen's time point label: cells obtained before transplantation from donor or recipient. CD3+CD4+ and CD3+CD8+ populations were FACS-sorted from unstimulated pre-transplant donor and recipient cells taken from spleen or lymph nodes. Trimming takes 5 bases from V and 2 bases from J, and the germline ends sit 9 bases apart. CDR1 and CDR2, looked up from the germline V gene, are SGDLS and YYNGEE. From cysteine to phenylalanine, the CDR3 is 13 amino acids long. The sequence is cut down to CDR3 DNA, 39 bases in frame from base 1. The TCR was taken from a human donor who received an intestinal transplant. The V and J segments used are TRBV9 and TRBJ2-3; the D gene is possibly TRBD2, with 6 bases matching. The sample consisted of unstimulated CD4+ T cells sorted from spleen or lymph node cells, taken before intestinal transplant. Here the CDR3 is given as CASRGRSTDTQYF. The DNA sequence is as follows: TGTGCCAGCAGGGGGAGGTCCACAGATACGCAGTATTTT.